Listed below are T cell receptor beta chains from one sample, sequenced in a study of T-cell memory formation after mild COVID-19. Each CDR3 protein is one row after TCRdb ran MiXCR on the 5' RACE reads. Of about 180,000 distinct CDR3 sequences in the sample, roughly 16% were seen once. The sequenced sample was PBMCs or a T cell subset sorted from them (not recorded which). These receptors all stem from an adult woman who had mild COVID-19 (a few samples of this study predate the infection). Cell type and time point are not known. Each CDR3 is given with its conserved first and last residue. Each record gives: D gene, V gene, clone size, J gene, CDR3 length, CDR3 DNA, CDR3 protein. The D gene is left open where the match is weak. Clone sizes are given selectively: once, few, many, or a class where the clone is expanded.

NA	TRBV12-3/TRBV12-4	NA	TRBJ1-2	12	TGTGCCAGCAGTCGGACCGCCTATGGCTACACCTTC	CASSRTAYGYTF
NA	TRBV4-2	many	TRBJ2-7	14	TGTGCCAGCAGCCAAGCGGGGGTGGCCTACGAGCAGTACTTC	CASSQAGVAYEQYF
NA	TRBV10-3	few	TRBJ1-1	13	TGTGCCATCAGTAGGGTGGGGGACACTGAAGCTTTCTTT	CAISRVGDTEAFF
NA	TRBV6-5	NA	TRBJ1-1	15	TGTGCCAGCACTACGGACAAACTGAGAAGGACTGAAGCTTTCTTT	CASTTDKLRRTEAFF
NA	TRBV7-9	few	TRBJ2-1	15	TGTGCCAGCAGCTTCGGTACCGGAGTCTACAATGAGCAGTTCTTC	CASSFGTGVYNEQFF
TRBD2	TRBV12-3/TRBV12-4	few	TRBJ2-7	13	TGTGCCAGCAGTTCCGGACTAGCGGGACCTTTGTACTTC	CASSSGLAGPLYF
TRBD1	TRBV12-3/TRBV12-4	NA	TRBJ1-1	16	TGTGCCAGCAGCTCCCGAACAGGGGGCCCGAACACTGAAGCTTTCTTT	CASSSRTGGPNTEAFF
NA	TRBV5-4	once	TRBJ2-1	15	TGTGCCAGCAGCTTGGACCGGCTCTCCTACAATGAGCAGTTCTTC	CASSLDRLSYNEQFF
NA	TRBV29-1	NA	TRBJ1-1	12	TGCAGCGTTGTAATTGTGAACACTGAAGCTTTCTTT	CSVVIVNTEAFF
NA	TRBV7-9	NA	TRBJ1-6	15	TGTGCCAGCAGCTCGGCGGGACGGGGTAATTCACCCCTCCACTTT	CASSSAGRGNSPLHF
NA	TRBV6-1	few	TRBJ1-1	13	TGTGCCAGCAGTGTCTCTTTGAACACTGAAGCTTTCTTT	CASSVSLNTEAFF
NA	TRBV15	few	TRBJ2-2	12	TGTGCCACCAGCAGGGCACAGGGGGAGCTGTTTTTT	CATSRAQGELFF
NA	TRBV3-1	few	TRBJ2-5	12	TGTGCCAGCAGCCAAGAAAGGGGAGCCCAGTACTTC	CASSQERGAQYF
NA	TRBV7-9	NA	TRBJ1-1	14	TGTGCCAGCAGCCCCGCCGGGCGGGTTTCTGAAGCTTTCTTT	CASSPAGRVSEAFF
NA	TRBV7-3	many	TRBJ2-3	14	TGTGCCAGCAGCTTGAGTGTTTCCACAGATACGCAGTATTTT	CASSLSVSTDTQYF
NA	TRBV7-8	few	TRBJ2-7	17	TGTGCCAGCAGCTTAACCGCAGGGGGGATTAGGTCCTACGAGCAGTACTTC	CASSLTAGGIRSYEQYF
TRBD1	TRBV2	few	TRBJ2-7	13	TGTGCCAGCAGGGCGGACAGGGTGAGTGAGCAGTACTTC	CASRADRVSEQYF
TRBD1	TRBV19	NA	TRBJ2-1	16	TGTGCCAGTACACCCTGGGACAGGACCGCCTACAATGAGCAGTTCTTC	CASTPWDRTAYNEQFF
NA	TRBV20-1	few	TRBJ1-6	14	TGCAGTGCTACAAGAGGGGCCCTAAATTCACCCCTCCACTTT	CSATRGALNSPLHF
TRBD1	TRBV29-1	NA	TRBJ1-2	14	TGCAGCGTTGATCGCCAGGGGGCTAACTATGGCTACACCTTC	CSVDRQGANYGYTF
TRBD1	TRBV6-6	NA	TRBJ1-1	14	TGTGCCAGCGCGGACAGGGGTTCTGTGACTGAAGCTTTCTTT	CASADRGSVTEAFF
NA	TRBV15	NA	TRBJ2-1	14	TGTGCCACCAGCAGAGATCTTGGTGACAGTGAGCAGTTCTTC	CATSRDLGDSEQFF
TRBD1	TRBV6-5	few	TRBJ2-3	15	TGTGCCAGCAGTTACGGGACAGGGGGGACAGATACGCAGTATTTT	CASSYGTGGTDTQYF
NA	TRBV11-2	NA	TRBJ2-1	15	TGTGCCAGCAGCTTAGTCACAGCGTCCAATTTTGAGCAGTTCTTC	CASSLVTASNFEQFF
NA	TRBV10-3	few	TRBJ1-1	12	TGTGCCATCAGTGAGTCCCGATATGAAGCTTTCTTT	CAISESRYEAFF
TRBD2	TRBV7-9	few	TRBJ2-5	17	TGTGCCAGCAGCTTCTTCCTAGCGGGGGCCTGGGGAGAGACCCAGTACTTC	CASSFFLAGAWGETQYF
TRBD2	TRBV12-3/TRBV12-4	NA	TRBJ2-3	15	TGTGCCAGCAGTTCTAGCGGGGGGTTAGGGGATACGCAGTATTTT	CASSSSGGLGDTQYF
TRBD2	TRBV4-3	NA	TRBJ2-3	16	TGCGCCAGCAGCCAAGAACTAGCGGTTCGCACAGATACGCAGTATTTT	CASSQELAVRTDTQYF
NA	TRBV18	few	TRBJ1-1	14	TGTGCCAGCTCACCTGGTGGCAGCTCGGGGCGCGCTTTCTTT	CASSPGGSSGRAFF
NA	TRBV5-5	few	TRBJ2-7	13	TGTGCCAGCAGCCCGTCGGGCCACGGTGAGCAGTACTTC	CASSPSGHGEQYF
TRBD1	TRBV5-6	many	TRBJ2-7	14	TGTGCCAGCACCTACAGGGGGCCAAGGGGCGAGCAGTACTTC	CASTYRGPRGEQYF
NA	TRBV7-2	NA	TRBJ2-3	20	TGTGCCAGCAGCTTAGAGGGGAGACGGCGCCCCTTAGCTAGCACAGATACGCAGTATTTT	CASSLEGRRRPLASTDTQYF
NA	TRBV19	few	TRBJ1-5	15	TGTGCCAGTTCCCCGTACAGGGCAGGTAATCAGCCCCAGCATTTT	CASSPYRAGNQPQHF
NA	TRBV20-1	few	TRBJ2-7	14	TGCAGTGCTAGAGATGAGGGGGGACTCTACGAGCAGTACTTC	CSARDEGGLYEQYF
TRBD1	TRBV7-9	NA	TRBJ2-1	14	TGTGCCAGCAGCTTAGTTCGATCCCGACAGGGGCAGTTCTTC	CASSLVRSRQGQFF
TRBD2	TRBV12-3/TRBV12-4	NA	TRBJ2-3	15	TGTGCCAGCAGTACCCGAGCGGGGCGAACAGATACGCAGTATTTT	CASSTRAGRTDTQYF
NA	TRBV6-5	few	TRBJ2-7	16	TGTGCCAGCAGCTCAGGACAAGGGGGATCTCTACGGGAGCAGTACTTC	CASSSGQGGSLREQYF
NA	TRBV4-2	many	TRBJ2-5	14	TGTGCCAGCAGACAGGACAGCTCCTACGGGACCCAGTACTTC	CASRQDSSYGTQYF
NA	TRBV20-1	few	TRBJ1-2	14	TGCAGTGCTGCCCCCCAGGACAGCGCCCGAGGCTACACCTTC	CSAAPQDSARGYTF
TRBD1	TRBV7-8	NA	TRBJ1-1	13	TGTGCCAGCAGCTTAAAAAAGGGGGCGGAAGCTTTCTTT	CASSLKKGAEAFF
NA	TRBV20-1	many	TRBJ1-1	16	TGCAGTGCTAGATTATCGGGACGGAGGACGAACACTGAAGCTTTCTTT	CSARLSGRRTNTEAFF
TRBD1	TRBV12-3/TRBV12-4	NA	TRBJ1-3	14	TGTGCCAGCAGCCCCCGGACAGGGACGGACACCATATATTTT	CASSPRTGTDTIYF
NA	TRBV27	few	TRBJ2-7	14	TGTGCCAGCAGTTTTAGAGCGGGTTATTACGAGCAGTACTTC	CASSFRAGYYEQYF
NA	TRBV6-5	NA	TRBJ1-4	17	TGTGCCAGCAGTTCCCGACATGCTGGGAGGGGCGATGAAAAACTGTTTTTT	CASSSRHAGRGDEKLFF
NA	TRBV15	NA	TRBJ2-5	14	TGTGCCACCAGCAGAGTTACCAGACAAGAGACCCAGTACTTC	CATSRVTRQETQYF
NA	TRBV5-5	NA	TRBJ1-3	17	TGTGCCAGCAGCTTGCACAGGACAAGTTACTCTGGAAACACCATATATTTT	CASSLHRTSYSGNTIYF
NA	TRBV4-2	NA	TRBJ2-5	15	TGTGCCAGCAGCCTTGGAACAGAGCTATGGGAGACCCAGTACTTC	CASSLGTELWETQYF
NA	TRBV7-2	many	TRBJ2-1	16	TGTGCCAGCAGCTTAGACAGGTCCACGGCCTACAATGAGCAGTTCTTC	CASSLDRSTAYNEQFF
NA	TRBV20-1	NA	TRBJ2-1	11	TGCAGTGCAGATACCTACAATGAGCAGTTCTTC	CSADTYNEQFF
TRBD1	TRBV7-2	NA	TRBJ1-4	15	TGTGCCAGCAGCTTGGTCAGGGGGAGAAATGAAAAACTGTTTTTT	CASSLVRGRNEKLFF
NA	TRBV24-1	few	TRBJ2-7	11	TGTGCCACCAGTGATCACTACGAGCAGTACTTC	CATSDHYEQYF
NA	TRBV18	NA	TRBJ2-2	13	TGTGCCAGCTCACCGTCCCCCGTCGGGGAGCTGTTTTTT	CASSPSPVGELFF
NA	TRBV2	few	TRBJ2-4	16	TGTGCCAGCAGTACAGGACTATCCCTAGCCAAAAACATTCAGTACTTC	CASSTGLSLAKNIQYF
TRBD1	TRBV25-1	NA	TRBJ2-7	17	TGTGCCAGCAGTGATCGTAACCGGGACAGGATAACCTACGAGCAGTACTTC	CASSDRNRDRITYEQYF
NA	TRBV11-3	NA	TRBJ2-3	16	TGTGCCAGCAGCCCCCAGGGACCTGCGGGCACAGATACGCAGTATTTT	CASSPQGPAGTDTQYF
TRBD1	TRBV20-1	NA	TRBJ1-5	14	TGCAGTGCTAGAGGGGACAGGCGCAATCAGCCCCAGCATTTT	CSARGDRRNQPQHF
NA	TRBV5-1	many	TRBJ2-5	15	TGCGCCAGCAGCTTGTCCGGTTCTATCCAAGAGACCCAGTACTTC	CASSLSGSIQETQYF